The T cell receptor beta chain under discussion was sequenced for a study of blood T cells in healthy people across ages. Sample-barcoded 5' priming and a J-beta primer mix drove a second PCR of roughly 6 to 12 cycles. TCRdb reprocessed the 5' RACE reads with MiXCR, giving one entry per CDR3 protein. The table shows approximately 1,700,000 distinct CDR3 sequences, with approximately 39% occurring only once. Germline loops: CDR1 SGHRS, CDR2 YFSETQ. This CDR3 has 17 amino acids. V shed 5 bases, J shed 6 bases, and the junction held 15 bases outside the gene matches. Only a few counts were recorded for this clonotype.

J is TRBJ2-7 and V is TRBV5-1; 12 bases align to TRBD2. This sequence originates from a human donor in good health. The sample taken for sequencing was blood. The CDR3 bases are TGCGCCAGCAGGCCGACTAGCGGGGGAAATACCTACGTCGAGCAGTACTTC. Its translation: CASRPTSGGNTYVEQYF.